Below are 15 T cell receptor beta chains sequenced from a single sample in a study of Graves' ophthalmopathy and Graves' hyperthyroidism. Amplification from RNA transcripts yielded the TCR beta CDR3 regions. RT-PCR with HTBI primers came first, then second-round multiplex PCR. TCRdb itself ran the multiplex PCR reads through MiXCR, one entry per CDR3 protein. In the table there are some 370,000 distinct CDR3 sequences, roughly a sixth of which are singletons. The sample consisted of peripheral blood. These receptors all stem from an adult woman with stable Graves' hyperthyroidism.

The CDR3 loop reads CASSVGVGIGTEAFF. CDR3 coding DNA: TGTGCCAGCAGCGTAGGGGTAGGGATAGGGACTGAAGCTTTCTTT. V usage is TRBV9 and J usage is TRBJ1-1; no reliable D call. The CDR3 contains 15 residues. Germline lookup yields CDR1 SGDLS and CDR2 YYNGEE. V was shortened by 0 bases and J by 5 bases, with 14 bases between the two germline ends.

The rearrangement links TRBV4-1 to TRBJ1-2, with D uncertain. This CDR3 spans 14 amino acids. Germline lookup yields CDR1 MGHRA and CDR2 YSYEKL. V lost 0 bases and J lost 2, with 7 bases in between. The CDR3 loop is CASSQDPGNYGYTF. The CDR3 coding sequence is TGCGCCAGCAGCCAAGATCCGGGGAACTATGGCTACACCTTC.

This chain joins TRBV7-2 and TRBJ2-5, with 13 positions matching TRBD2. V was pared by 5 bases and J by 6 bases, with 6 bases of the junction left unmatched. From germline, CDR1 is SGHTA and CDR2 FQGNSA. The CDR3 loop spans 15 amino acids. The CDR3 region has the DNA TGTGCCAGCAGCCTCAGGACTAGCGGGAGTCAGACCCAGTACTTC. This codes for CASSLRTSGSQTQYF.

This clonotype was recorded many times. The genes are TRBV5-4 and TRBJ1-1, with 10 bases identical to TRBD1. The J segment lost 0 bases and the V segment lost 0 bases, leaving 14 bases of the junction unmatched. The CDR3 length is 20 residues. Germline loops: CDR1 SGHNT, CDR2 YYREEE (reference sequence). This CDR3 reads CASSLAGWRQGAVMNTEAFF. CDR3 DNA: TGTGCCAGCAGCTTGGCGGGTTGGCGACAGGGGGCGGTTATGAACACTGAAGCTTTCTTT.

This clonotype was recorded at least ten times. The chain is built from TRBV2 and TRBJ2-5; 12 nucleotides line up with TRBD2. CDR3 length: 14 residues. Germline V gives CDR1 SNHLY, CDR2 FYNNEI. V was clipped by 6 bases and J by 4 bases; unmatched bases: 3. CDR3 nucleotides: TGTGCCAGCAGGAAGGGACTAGCGGGAGAGACCCAGTACTTC. Its protein product is CASRKGLAGETQYF.

Ten or more counts support this clonotype. V is TRBV2 and J is TRBJ1-1; the match to TRBD1 covers 8 bases. CDR3 length: 17 residues. After removal of 2 bases from V and 3 bases from J, the junction contained 11 bases not matched to a gene. Germline lookup yields CDR1 SNHLY and CDR2 FYNNEI. This CDR3 is CASSESGTGVRDTEAFF. CDR3 nucleotides: TGTGCCAGCAGTGAATCGGGGACAGGCGTGCGGGACACTGAAGCTTTCTTT.

This clonotype was observed at least ten times. CDR3 nucleotide sequence: TGTGCCAGCAGTGAAATTGAGGGAACCCATTCACCCCTCCACTTT. The encoded protein is CASSEIEGTHSPLHF. The gene calls are TRBV2 and TRBJ1-6, with D unresolved. The CDR3 loop spans 15 amino acids. Trimming pared 2 bases from V and 8 bases from J, leaving 13 bases between. The germline V gene has CDR1 SNHLY and CDR2 FYNNEI.

Many counts were recorded for this clonotype. This sequence joins TRBV20-1 and TRBJ1-5; TRBD1 might be the D (5 bases). This CDR3 has 14 amino acids. CDR1 is DFQATT, CDR2 SNEGSKA, per germline (reference sequence). The CDR3 DNA is TGCAGCGGGCTCAGGAGGGGTAGCAATCAGCCCCAGCATTTT. This sequence encodes CSGLRRGSNQPQHF.

This clonotype was counted ten times or more. The chain employs TRBV28 and TRBJ1-1; no clear D gene. The CDR3 has 13 amino acids. Germline CDR1 MDHEN, CDR2 SYDVKM. Trimming shortened V by 3 bases and J by 0 bases, and 5 bases separated the two germline ends. DNA for the CDR3: TGTGCCAGCAGTTTTAGGGTGAACACTGAAGCTTTCTTT. It yields the protein CASSFRVNTEAFF.

CDR3 coding DNA: TGTGCCTATAAACAGGCCAATCAGCCCCAGCATTTT. It translates to CAYKQANQPQHF. The chain links TRBV30 to TRBJ1-5; possible D gene TRBD1, 5 bases. The V and J ends lost 7 bases and 3 bases respectively, with 10 bases between them. The CDR3 is 12 amino acids. CDR1 GTSNPN and CDR2 SVGIG come from the germline V gene (reference sequence).

This clonotype appeared many times. The chain couples TRBV10-3 to TRBJ2-7; 9 bases are shared with TRBD1. The germline CDR1 and CDR2 sequences are ENHRY and SYGVKD. The V and J ends lost 10 bases and 1 base, in that order; junction bases with no gene match: 8. The CDR3 spans 14 residues. CDR3: CATKRDRASYEQYF. The CDR3 region has the DNA TGTGCCACCAAGAGGGACAGGGCTTCCTACGAGCAGTACTTC.

This clonotype was picked up many times. With a much larger clone just one base away, this may be a read error. The CDR3 end shows no conserved phenylalanine or tryptophan, and so a read error is likely. The chain recombines TRBV28 with TRBJ1-2, with D uncertain. The CDR3 is made up of 14 amino acids. The germline V gene encodes CDR1 MDHEN and CDR2 SYDVKM. Trimming removed 4 bases at V and 2 bases at J, with 11 bases between. The CDR3 nucleotides read TGTGCCAGCAGTTACCGGAATGAAAACTATGGCTACACCTCC. Translating it yields CASSYRNENYGYTS.

This clonotype was observed a handful of times. The chain combines TRBV4-1 with TRBJ1-1, with 8 bases matching TRBD1. The CDR3 is 19 amino acids. V was pared by 2 bases and J by 5 bases, with 19 bases of the junction left unmatched. Germline-derived CDR1 and CDR2 are MGHRA and YSYEKL. The CDR3 DNA is TGCGCCAGCAGCCAAAGAATCATTAGTGTTCAGGGGGCGGGTACTGAAGCTTTCTTT. This codes for CASSQRIISVQGAGTEAFF.

In its sample, this clonotype was seen many times. The chain carries TRBV4-3 and TRBJ2-5; D may be TRBD2 (6 bases). The ends were cut back, 4 bases at V and 8 bases at J, with 17 bases in the middle. The germline V gene encodes CDR1 LGHNA and CDR2 YSLEER. CDR3 length equals 14 residues. The CDR3 DNA reads TGCGCCAGCAGCCCTGGCAGGGCTAGCGACACCCAGTACTTC. It yields the protein CASSPGRASDTQYF.

The chain employs TRBV6-5 and TRBJ2-7, with TRBD1 identical over 7 bases. V lost 1 base, J lost 3 bases, and 9 bases stayed unmatched. Germline V lookup: CDR1 MNHEY, CDR2 SVGAGI. The CDR3 extends over 16 amino acids. CDR3 amino acids: CASSYLDRLENYEQYF. The CDR3 DNA is TGTGCCAGCAGTTACTTGGACAGGCTGGAAAACTACGAGCAGTACTTC.